The clone carrying this T cell receptor beta chain appeared a few times. Its antigen is not identified. This specimen comes from a study of T cell repertoires in cytomegalovirus infection. Study at large: A matching HLA type, together with CMV infection, was signaled by public TCR beta signatures. Whole-study results and caveats: In two of eight donors, the top clonotype was HLA-C-restricted CMV-specific. Cumulated frequencies of public TCR beta families served to identify carriers of CMV plus the relevant HLA.

This CDR3 spans 12 amino acids. V gave up 7 bases and J gave up 6 bases, with 12 bases separating them. From germline, CDR1 is MNHEY and CDR2 SMNVEV (reference sequence). TCRdb re-called the reads with MiXCR, one entry per CDR3 protein. The data show under 50,000 distinct CDR3 sequences, 20% to 25% seen once. This sequence originates from a human donor in good health (CMV status not recorded). Some clones in this sample may be carry-over from other donors' samples. Source material: PBMCs, sequenced either directly or after in vitro stimulation (not recorded which). The J gene is TRBJ1-2, the V gene TRBV27; a weak D match, TRBD1 (6 bases). The CDR3 region has the DNA TGTGCCAGCACGCCCCCAGGGGATGGCTACACCTTC. This codes for CASTPPGDGYTF.